Reported below is one T cell receptor (beta chain). This table comes from immunoSEQ multiplex PCR, and its TCRdb copy is limited to in-frame clones, with some not included. The sample yields around 120,000 clones, more than 70% seen once. The record originates from a study of blood T cell repertoires in COVID-19. The CDR3 is 15 residues long. Germline-derived CDR1 and CDR2 are SGHTA and FQGTGA. Trimming took 3 bases from V and 4 from J; bases not matched to a gene: 2. Sequencing used peripheral blood. This clonotype was obtained from a man at least 80 years old with active or convalescent COVID-19. The chain is built from TRBV7-3 and TRBJ2-1; 11 bases are a match to TRBD2. The CDR3 here is CASSFSGGAYNEQFF. In nucleotides, the CDR3 is TGTGCCAGCAGCTTTAGCGGGGGGGCGTACAATGAGCAGTTCTTC.